The 23 T cell receptor delta chains in this list originate from one sample, sequenced in a study of gamma-delta T cells after stem cell transplantation. TCRdb repeated clone calling on the RT-PCR reads with CATT. Among 750 to 950 delta-chain clones, roughly a fifth were seen once, and the ten largest hold around 25%. Sequencing was done on a sample of gamma-delta T cells. These receptors were obtained from a human donor. It is not recorded whose cells these are; they may come from a transplant donor.

In the case of this clone: The likely explanation is a read error, given a far larger clone one base away. The sample carries other DNA sequences with the same CDR3. The chain combines TRDV2 with TRDJ1; 10 bases line up with TRDD3. The CDR3 length is 23 residues. Germline-derived CDR1 and CDR2 are GEAIGNYY and EKD. Unmatched junction bases numbered 25, after V lost 0 bases and J lost 1 base. CDR3 sequence: CACDTAGFLRTSTGGYVTDKLIF. The CDR3 DNA follows: TGTGCCTGTGACACCGCGGGCTTCCTACGAACAAGTACCGGGGGATACGTCACCGATAAACTCATCTTT.

A note on this clone: The protein TCRdb gives is from a much larger clone and does not agree with this DNA's translation at residue 8, likely a read error; the protein shown here comes from the DNA. The chain links TRDV2 to TRDJ1; TRDD3 might be the D (6 bases). Trimming pared 1 base from V and 1 base from J, leaving 15 bases between. Germline V gene sequence: CDR1 GEAIGNYY, CDR2 EKD. This CDR3 has 16 amino acids. The CDR3 DNA follows: TGTGCCTGTGACACGGTGGGGGGTACCGGCACCGATAAACTCATCTTT. This gives the protein CACDTVGGTGTDKLIF.

In the case of this clone: A read error is the likely source, as a far larger clone sits one nucleotide away. The rearrangement links TRDV2 to TRDJ3; 12 bases align to TRDD3. The CDR3 totals 23 residues. CDR1 is GEAIGNYY and CDR2 is EKD in the germline V gene. This CDR3 reads CACDTAARPGGYGDSWDARQMFF. DNA of the CDR3: TGTGCCTGTGACACCGCCGCCCGCCCTGGGGGATACGGGGACTCCTGGGACGCCCGACAGATGTTTTTC.

This clone came up a few times. A far larger clone is one nucleotide away, so this likely arose from a read error. The same CDR3 is also encoded by other DNA sequences in this sample. The CDR3 region is CACDTLSTGGYVSKLIF. The CDR3 region has the DNA TGTGCCTGTGACACTCTTAGTACTGGGGGATACGTCTCTAAACTCATCTTT. The chain has TRDV2 and TRDJ1, with TRDD3 identical over 13 bases. CDR3 length equals 17 residues. V lost 1 base, J lost 7 bases, and 11 bases stayed unmatched. Germline V lookup: CDR1 GEAIGNYY, CDR2 EKD.

Note on this clone: This sequence is one base from a far larger clone and is likely a read error. V and J are TRDV2 and TRDJ1; TRDD3 agrees at 9 bases. V was pared by 5 bases and J by 0 bases, with 39 bases of the junction left unmatched. The V gene's germline CDR1 is GEAIGNYY and CDR2 EKD. The CDR3 has 26 residues. The CDR3 coding sequence is TGTGCCTGTGGCACACTGCCGGAGGTCTCCTCAGTTGGTAGTGGGGGATATGTACGGTACACCGATAAACTCATCTTT. It is translated as CACGTLPEVSSVGSGGYVRYTDKLIF.

About this clone: The protein given by TCRdb reflects a much larger clone and differs at residue 16 from this DNA's translation, likely from a read error; the protein shown is the DNA's translation. J is TRDJ1 and V is TRDV2; 8 bases agree with TRDD3. CDR1 and CDR2 (germline): GEAIGNYY, EKD. The CDR3 has 18 residues. CDR3 loop: CACDPLLGVPLYTDKPIF. Written as DNA, the CDR3 is TGTGCCTGTGATCCCTTACTGGGGGTTCCCTTGTACACCGATAAACCCATCTTT.

This clone ranks as medium-sized. This sample also contains other DNA sequences that code for the same CDR3. V gene TRDV2 combines with J gene TRDJ3, with TRDD3 matching over 12 bases. CDR3 length: 19 amino acids. V shed 4 bases and J 0 bases; nucleotides not matched to a gene: 6. Germline lookup yields CDR1 GEAIGNYY and CDR2 EKD. The CDR3 sequence is CACERLGDTSSWDTRQMFF. DNA of the CDR3: TGTGCCTGTGAGCGCCTGGGGGATACGAGCTCCTGGGACACCCGACAGATGTTTTTC.

This clone was seen only a few times. A far more abundant clone sits one base away, making this likely a read error. Additional DNA sequences in this sample encode the identical CDR3. The V and J genes are TRDV2 and TRDJ3; 7 positions match TRDD3. This CDR3 region has 20 residues. Germline V gene data show CDR1 as GEAIGNYY and CDR2 as EKD. V was clipped by 1 base and J by 1 base; unmatched bases: 12. The CDR3 is CACDTLLGPRGSWDTRQMFF. The CDR3 coding sequence is TGTGCCTGTGACACTTTACTGGGGCCCCGGGGGTCCTGGGACACCCGACAGATGTTTTTC.

This clone is classed as large. Other nucleotide sequences from this sample produce the same CDR3. The rearrangement links TRDV2 to TRDJ3; TRDD3 aligns across 9 bases. Germline CDR1 reads GEAIGNYY; CDR2 reads EKD. This CDR3 spans 23 amino acids. The J segment lost 0 bases and the V segment lost 0 bases, leaving 17 bases of the junction unmatched. CDR3 in DNA: TGTGCCTGTGACACCCCCTCCTACACCGGTACTGGGGGACCCTCCTGGGACACCCGACAGATGTTTTTC. Protein: CACDTPSYTGTGGPSWDTRQMFF.

This clone qualifies as large. Additional DNA sequences in this sample encode the identical CDR3. This chain links TRDV2 with TRDJ3, with 10 positions matching TRDD3. CDR3 length: 22 residues. V shed 0 bases, J shed 3 bases, and the junction held 16 bases outside the gene matches. Germline values: CDR1 GEAIGNYY, CDR2 EKD. The CDR3 sequence is CACDTLSGLGDKENWDTRQMFF. CDR3 DNA: TGTGCCTGTGACACCCTAAGTGGTCTGGGGGATAAAGAAAACTGGGACACCCGACAGATGTTTTTC.

Concerning this clone: This could be a read error, since a much larger clone is one nucleotide away. The same CDR3 can be traced to other DNA sequences in this sample. The chain uses TRDV2 and TRDJ1; perhaps D is TRDD2 or TRDD3 (5 bases each). This CDR3 contains 22 residues. Germline assignment: CDR1 GEAIGNYY and CDR2 EKD. In DNA, the CDR3 is TGCGCCTGTGACACCCTTCAGGATCCTCTCAAGGGCCCTGGAGTCTGGGCCGATAAACTCATCTTT. This translates into CACDTLQDPLKGPGVWADKLIF.

There are a few counts of this clone. A far larger clone lies a single base away; this is likely a read error. V is TRDV2 and J is TRDJ3; 10 positions agree with TRDD3. Per germline, CDR1 GEAIGNYY and CDR2 EKD. The CDR3 is 22 residues long. Losses at the gene ends were 3 bases for V and 3 bases for J; bases not matched to a gene: 19. CDR3 coding DNA: TGTGCCTGTGACGCCCTAAGTGGTCTGGGGGATAAAGAAAACTGGGACACCCGACAGATGTTTTTC. Translated: CACDALSGLGDKENWDTRQMFF.

This clone is judged hyperexpanded. The same CDR3 can be traced to other DNA sequences in this sample. J is TRDJ1 and V is TRDV2, with TRDD3 matching 10 bases. V gave up 1 base and J gave up 10 bases; unmatched junction bases: 11. The CDR3 runs to 15 residues. The germline CDR1 and CDR2 sequences are GEAIGNYY and EKD. CDR3 DNA: TGTGCCTGTGACACGATGGGACTGGGGGATGTTGGACTCATCTTT. It translates to CACDTMGLGDVGLIF.

By sample share, this clone is large (0.1 to 1%). V and J are TRDV2 and TRDJ1; 11 nucleotides line up with TRDD3. Germline CDR1 GEAIGNYY, CDR2 EKD. This CDR3 spans 17 amino acids. V dropped 1 base and J dropped 4; count of bases not matched to a gene: 10. CDR3 protein: CACDTLTLGDTDDKLIF. In DNA form, the CDR3 reads TGTGCCTGTGACACTCTTACCTTGGGGGATACGGACGATAAACTCATCTTT.

By share, this clone ranks as large. The chain employs TRDV2 and TRDJ1; 9 nucleotides agree with TRDD3. CDR3 length: 17 residues. Germline values: CDR1 GEAIGNYY, CDR2 EKD. With V trimmed by 3 bases and J by 0 bases, 10 bases remained unmatched. The CDR3 DNA follows: TGTGCCTGTGACCCTATGCGGACTGGGGGAGACACCGATAAACTCATCTTT. Its translation: CACDPMRTGGDTDKLIF.

This clone was found a few times. Since a far larger clone is one base different, this is likely a read error. Additional DNA sequences in this sample encode the identical CDR3. The chain joins TRDV2 to TRDJ1; 8 bases line up with TRDD3. CDR3 size: 21 residues. CDR1 and CDR2 (germline): GEAIGNYY, EKD. V shed 0 bases and J 0 bases; nucleotides not matched to a gene: 20. The CDR3 spells CACDTVLFTGGPRLHTDKLIF. The CDR3 DNA is TGTGCCTGTGACACCGTTTTATTTACTGGGGGGCCACGGCTCCACACCGATAAACTCATCTTT.

This clone is classed as medium-sized (0.01 to 0.1%). The chain couples TRDV2 to TRDJ1; TRDD3 matches 8 bases. Germline V gene lookup returns CDR1 GEAIGNYY and CDR2 EKD. The CDR3 has 19 residues. V was clipped by 0 bases and J by 0 bases; unmatched bases: 14. The CDR3 DNA reads TGTGCCTGTGACACCGTTGTTTTGGGGGATCGTCGGCACACCGATAAACTCATCTTT. This gives the protein CACDTVVLGDRRHTDKLIF.

This clone was picked up a small number of times. TCRdb pairs this DNA with a much larger clone's protein that differs at residue 5, likely a read error; the protein shown was translated from the DNA. This chain joins TRDV2 and TRDJ3; TRDD3 aligns across 11 bases. There are 20 residues in the CDR3. V gave up 3 bases and J gave up 2 bases; unmatched junction bases: 11. From germline, CDR1 is GEAIGNYY and CDR2 EKD. CDR3 amino acids: CACDAVMGDTQAWDTRQMFF. In nucleotides, the CDR3 is TGTGCCTGTGACGCCGTTATGGGGGATACGCAAGCCTGGGACACCCGACAGATGTTTTTC.

Regarding this clone: One base separates it from a far larger clone, so it is likely a read error. J is TRDJ1 and V is TRDV2; D gene uncertain. CDR1 is GEAIGNYY, CDR2 EKD, per germline. The CDR3 runs to 13 residues. CDR3 amino acids: CAYDPLQADKLIF. In DNA, the CDR3 is TGTGCCTATGACCCCTTACAGGCCGATAAACTCATCTTT.

This clone has a handful of counts. A much larger clone sits a single nucleotide away, making a read error possible. The same CDR3 also results from other DNA sequences found in this sample. The chain couples TRDV2 to TRDJ1; a possible D gene is TRDD2 (5 bases). Germline V CDR1 and CDR2: GEAIGNYY, EKD. Trimming left V 3 bases short and J 1 base short, with 26 bases between. The CDR3 has 19 amino acids. The CDR3 here is CACDDLVPLTETVTDKLIF. As DNA, the CDR3 is TGTGCCTGTGACGACTTAGTTCCTCTTACGGAAACTGTCACCGATAAACTCATCTTT.

This clone has a handful of counts. Translating this DNA gives a protein that differs at residue 4 from the TCRdb one, which belongs to a much larger clone; a read error is likely, and the protein shown is this translation. The CDR3 coding sequence is TGTGCCTGTGGCACCGTGGGGGAGTACACCGATAAACTCATCTTT. It yields the protein CACGTVGEYTDKLIF. The chain has TRDV2 and TRDJ1, with 7 bases fitting TRDD3. The CDR3 extends over 15 amino acids. In germline, CDR1 is GEAIGNYY, CDR2 EKD.

This clone was counted only a few times. This likely traces to a read error, being one base from a far larger clone. Additional DNA sequences in this sample encode the identical CDR3. V is TRDV2 and J is TRDJ1, with 9 nucleotides matching TRDD3. Germline lookup yields CDR1 GEAIGNYY and CDR2 EKD. V shed 7 bases, J shed 0 bases, and the junction held 11 bases outside the gene matches. The CDR3 has 16 residues. The CDR3 nucleotides are TGTGCCTGCGACTACACTGGGGGAACGTACACCGATAAACTCATCTTT. Its protein product is CACDYTGGTYTDKLIF.

Within the sample, this clone is medium-sized (0.01 to 0.1%). CDR3 nucleotide sequence: TGTGCCTGTGACACCGTGGGCCTACTGGGGGTACACGATAAACTCATCTTT. It translates to CACDTVGLLGVHDKLIF. The gene calls are TRDV2 and TRDJ1; 8 bases match TRDD3. CDR3 length: 17 amino acids. V was pared by 0 bases and J by 4 bases, with 12 bases of the junction left unmatched. The germline CDR1 and CDR2 sequences are GEAIGNYY and EKD.